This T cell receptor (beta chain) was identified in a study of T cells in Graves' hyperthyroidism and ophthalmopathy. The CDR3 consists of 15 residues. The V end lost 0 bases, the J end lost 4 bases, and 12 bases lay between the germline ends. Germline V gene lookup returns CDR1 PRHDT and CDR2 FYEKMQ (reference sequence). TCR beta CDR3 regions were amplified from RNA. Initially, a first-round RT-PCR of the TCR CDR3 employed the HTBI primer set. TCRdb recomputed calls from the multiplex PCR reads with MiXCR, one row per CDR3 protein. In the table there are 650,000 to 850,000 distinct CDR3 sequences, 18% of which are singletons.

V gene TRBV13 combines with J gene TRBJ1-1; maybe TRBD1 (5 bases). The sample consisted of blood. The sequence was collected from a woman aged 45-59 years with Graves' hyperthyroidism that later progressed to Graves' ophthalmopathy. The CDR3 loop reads CASSLGPGGVTEAFF. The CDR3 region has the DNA TGTGCCAGCAGCTTAGGCCCGGGGGGGGTCACTGAAGCTTTCTTT.